The next 8 T cell receptor beta chains were all read from a single sample in a study of cytomegalovirus exposure and HLA in healthy donors. Primers included in the PCR were 60 Vbeta and 13 Jbeta primers. TCRdb keeps only in-frame clones here, not all; method: immunoSEQ multiplex PCR. The repertoire consists of approximately 100,000 clones, with 55% to 75% occurring once and the leading ten covering roughly 5.9%. The sample consisted of PBMCs. The receptors originated from a woman in her 70s in good health and CMV-seropositive.

The gene calls are TRBV7-2 and TRBJ2-4, with D tentatively TRBD1 (6 bases). From germline, CDR1 is SGHTA and CDR2 FQGNSA. The CDR3 sequence is 13 residues long. With 5 bases removed from V and 8 bases from J, the gap between germline ends came to 13 bases. The CDR3 DNA reads TGTGCCAGCAGCCGTTTAGGGGGAGACATTCAGTACTTC. It encodes CASSRLGGDIQYF.

This chain joins TRBV7-8 and TRBJ1-1; D might be TRBD1 (6 bases). Germline V CDR1 and CDR2: SGHVS, FQNEAQ. V lost 4 bases and J lost 5, with 14 bases in between. This CDR3 spans 14 amino acids. The CDR3 region is CASSWTGGLTEAFF. CDR3 nucleotide sequence: TGTGCCAGCAGCTGGACGGGGGGCTTGACTGAAGCTTTCTTT.

In its sample, this clone was seen once. The V call is TRBV7-2, the J call TRBJ1-2; 9 bases are a match to TRBD1. The CDR3 has 19 amino acids. CDR1 is SGHTA and CDR2 is FQGNSA in the germline V gene. With V trimmed by 5 bases and J by 4 bases, 20 bases remained unmatched. For the CDR3, the DNA is TGTGCCAGCAGCCTTGATGGGGGACAGGGAAGGAGAGGGGGCTATGGCTACACCTTC. Protein sequence: CASSLDGGQGRRGGYGYTF. The whole variable domain, remainder taken from reference TRBV7-2 and TRBJ1-2, is GAGVSQSPSNKVTEKGKDVELRCDPISGHTALYWYRQSLGQGLEFLIYFQGNSAPDKSGLPSDRFSAERTGGSVSTLTIQRTQQEDSAVYLCASSLDGGQGRRGGYGYTFGSGTRLTVV.

V usage is TRBV6-6 and J usage is TRBJ1-1; TRBD1 might be the D (5 bases). Per germline, CDR1 MNHNY and CDR2 SVGAGI (reference sequence). Trimming removed 8 bases at V and 1 base at J, with 17 bases between. This CDR3 region has 15 residues. The CDR3 DNA sequence: TGTGCCAGCGGCGGGGCGAGGGCACAGAACACTGAAGCTTTCTTT. It codes for CASGGARAQNTEAFF.

This rearrangement joins TRBV12-5 to TRBJ1-1; D is unclear. Germline V gene lookup returns CDR1 LGHNT and CDR2 FRNRAP. Trimming pared 7 bases from V and 4 bases from J, leaving 10 bases between. This CDR3 spans 12 amino acids. Written as DNA, the CDR3 is TGTGCTAGTGCCGGAGTGGGCACTGAAGCTTTCTTT. Protein product: CASAGVGTEAFF. The whole variable domain, filled in from reference TRBV12-5 and TRBJ1-1, reads DARVTQTPRHKVTEMGQEVTMRCQPILGHNTVFWYRQTMMQGLELLAYFRNRAPLDDSGMPKDRFSAEMPDATLATLKIQPSEPRDSAVYFCASAGVGTEAFFGQGTRLTVV.

V and J are TRBV10-3 and TRBJ1-1; D is undetermined. V lost 10 bases to trimming and J lost 5 bases, with 14 bases between them. Germline assignment: CDR1 ENHRY and CDR2 SYGVKD. This CDR3 is 12 amino acids long. CDR3: CASRELATEAFF. For the CDR3, the DNA is TGTGCCAGCCGGGAGCTGGCGACTGAAGCTTTCTTT.

The V gene is TRBV7-8, the J gene TRBJ2-1, with 11 positions matching TRBD2. V gave up 1 base and J gave up 1 base; unmatched junction bases: 12. Germline-derived CDR1 and CDR2 are SGHVS and FQNEAQ. This CDR3 is 20 amino acids long. The CDR3 spells CASSLVRTSGRWGSYNEQFF. The CDR3, as DNA: TGTGCCAGCAGCTTAGTGAGGACTAGCGGGCGTTGGGGGTCCTACAATGAGCAGTTCTTC. The full variable domain, its missing parts supplied by reference TRBV7-8 and TRBJ2-1, is GAGVSQSPRYKVAKRGQDVALRCDPISGHVSLFWYQQALGQGPEFLTYFQNEAQLDKSGLPSDRFFAERPEGSVSTLKIQRTQQEDSAVYLCASSLVRTSGRWGSYNEQFFGPGTRLTVL.

The chain is built from TRBV29-1 and TRBJ1-2; TRBD1 matches at 11 bases. V dropped 4 bases and J dropped 4; count of bases not matched to a gene: 5. The germline CDR1 and CDR2 sequences are SQVTM and ANQGSEA. The CDR3 is made up of 14 amino acids. The CDR3, as DNA: TGCAGCGTTGTAGGGACAGGGGGAATCTATGGCTACACCTTC. Translating gives CSVVGTGGIYGYTF.